A single sample gave rise to the 2 T cell receptor beta chains below, sequenced in a study of PD-1 blockade in classical Hodgkin lymphoma. Each and every patient relapsed after autologous stem cell transplantation, and patients got differing brentuximab vedotin exposure. The assay was immunoSEQ multiplex PCR, and TCRdb's table has in-frame clones only and misses some. In the table there are some 100,000 clones, roughly 92% of which are singletons. Source: peripheral blood mononuclear cells (PBMCs), taken at baseline. The receptors come from a human donor with classical Hodgkin lymphoma.

This clone was found once. This chain connects TRBV27 to TRBJ2-3, with 7 bases fitting TRBD2. The germline gives CDR1 MNHEY, CDR2 SMNVEV (reference sequence). J lost 0 bases, V lost 5 bases, and 8 bases had no gene match. This CDR3 region has 16 residues. This CDR3 is CASSPPGLTSTDTQYF. The CDR3, as DNA: TGTGCCAGCAGTCCACCGGGACTAACTAGCACAGATACGCAGTATTTT.

The V call is TRBV7-9, the J call TRBJ1-1; D remains ambiguous. Germline values: CDR1 SEHNR, CDR2 FQNEAQ (reference sequence). The CDR3 runs 14 residues. V was pared by 1 base and J by 3 bases, with 9 bases between. CDR3 nucleotide sequence: TGTGCCAGCAGCTTAGGGACGGTTGACACTGAAGCTTTCTTT. It translates to CASSLGTVDTEAFF.